The subject of this entry is one TCR beta chain. The antigen is not known. The PCR contained 60 Vbeta and 13 Jbeta primers. In the study's own analysis: In a later analysis, the count reached about 82 million unique TCR beta chains, with 9 million to 11 million shared. Sequencing used immunoSEQ multiplex PCR; TCRdb keeps in-frame clones, though not all of them. The V and J calls and clone size are taken from that table; D and trimming were inferred from the DNA. The sample has under 95,000 clones; under 9% are singletons. J gave up 2 bases and V 4 bases, and 9 bases lay outside the gene matches. Germline CDR1 LNHDA, CDR2 SQIVND (reference sequence). The CDR3 length is 16 residues. This entry comes from a study of cytomegalovirus exposure and HLA in healthy donors. Findings and limits, study-wide: By a later analysis, the bulk of CMV-associated TCR beta chains appeared HLA-restricted. Fewer N-insertions (relative to the roughly 610-donor mean) were reportedly seen in an Asian-associated ancestry cluster in a later analysis. Cytomegalovirus status, reportedly, was diagnosed with high specificity and sensitivity by the classifier.

This receptor was identified in a man aged 45 to 65 in good health and CMV-seronegative. The gene calls are TRBV19 and TRBJ2-7, with 9 bases identical to TRBD1. Sequenced: PBMCs. CDR3 amino acids: CASSTYPGQGPYEQYF. For the CDR3, the DNA is TGTGCCAGTAGTACCTACCCGGGACAGGGTCCCTACGAGCAGTACTTC.